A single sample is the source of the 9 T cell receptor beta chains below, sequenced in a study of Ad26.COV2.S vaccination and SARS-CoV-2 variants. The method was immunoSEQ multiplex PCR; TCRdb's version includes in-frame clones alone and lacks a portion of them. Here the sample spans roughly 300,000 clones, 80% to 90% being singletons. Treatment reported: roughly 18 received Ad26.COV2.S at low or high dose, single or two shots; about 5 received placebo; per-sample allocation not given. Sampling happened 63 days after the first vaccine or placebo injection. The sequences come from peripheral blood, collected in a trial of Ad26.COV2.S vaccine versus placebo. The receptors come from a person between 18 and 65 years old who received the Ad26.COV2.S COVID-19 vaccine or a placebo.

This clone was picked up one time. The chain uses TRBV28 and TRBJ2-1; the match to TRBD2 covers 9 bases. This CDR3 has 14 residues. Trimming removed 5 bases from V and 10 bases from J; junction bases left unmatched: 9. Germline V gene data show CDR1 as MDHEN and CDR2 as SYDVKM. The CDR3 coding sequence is TGTGCCAGCAGTAGATATAGCGGGAGACAGGAGCAGTTCTTC. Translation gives CASSRYSGRQEQFF.

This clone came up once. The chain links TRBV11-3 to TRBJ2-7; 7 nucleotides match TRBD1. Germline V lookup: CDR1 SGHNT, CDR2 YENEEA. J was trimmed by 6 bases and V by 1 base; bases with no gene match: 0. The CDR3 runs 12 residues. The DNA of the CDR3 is TGTGCCAGCAGCTTAGGACAGGGCGAGCAGTACTTC. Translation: CASSLGQGEQYF.

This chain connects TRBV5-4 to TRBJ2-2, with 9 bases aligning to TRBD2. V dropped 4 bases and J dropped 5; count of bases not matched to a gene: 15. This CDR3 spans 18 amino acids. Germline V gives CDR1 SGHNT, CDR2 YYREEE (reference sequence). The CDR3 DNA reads TGTGCCAGCAGCCAGAGAGGGGGACTAGCATCCCTAACCGGGGAGCTGTTTTTT. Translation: CASSQRGGLASLTGELFF.

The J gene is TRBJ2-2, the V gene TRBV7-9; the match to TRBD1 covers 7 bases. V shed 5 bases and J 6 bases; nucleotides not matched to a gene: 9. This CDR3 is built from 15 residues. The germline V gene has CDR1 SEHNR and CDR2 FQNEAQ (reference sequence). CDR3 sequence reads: CASSHPQGSPGELFF. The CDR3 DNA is TGTGCCAGCAGCCACCCACAGGGGTCCCCCGGGGAGCTGTTTTTT.

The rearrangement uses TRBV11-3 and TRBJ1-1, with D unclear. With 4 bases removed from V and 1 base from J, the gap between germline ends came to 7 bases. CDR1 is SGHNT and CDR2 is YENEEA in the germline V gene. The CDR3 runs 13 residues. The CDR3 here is CASSSAGNTEAFF. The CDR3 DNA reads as TGTGCCAGCAGCTCGGCGGGGAACACTGAAGCTTTCTTT.

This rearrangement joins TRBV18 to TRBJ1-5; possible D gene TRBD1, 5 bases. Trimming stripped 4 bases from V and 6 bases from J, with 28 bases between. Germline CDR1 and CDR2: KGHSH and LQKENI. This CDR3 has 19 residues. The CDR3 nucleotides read TGTGCCAGCTCACGGGGCCGGTATGATGTCGGCCTAGTGAGTCAGCCCCAGCATTTT. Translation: CASSRGRYDVGLVSQPQHF.

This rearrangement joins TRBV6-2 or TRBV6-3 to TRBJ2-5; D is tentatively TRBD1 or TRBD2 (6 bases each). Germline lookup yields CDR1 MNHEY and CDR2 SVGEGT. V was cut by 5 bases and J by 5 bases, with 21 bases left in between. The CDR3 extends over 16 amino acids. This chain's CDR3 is CASSERRGPGWETQYF. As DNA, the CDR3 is TGTGCCAGCAGTGAGAGACGGGGGCCCGGCTGGGAGACCCAGTACTTC.

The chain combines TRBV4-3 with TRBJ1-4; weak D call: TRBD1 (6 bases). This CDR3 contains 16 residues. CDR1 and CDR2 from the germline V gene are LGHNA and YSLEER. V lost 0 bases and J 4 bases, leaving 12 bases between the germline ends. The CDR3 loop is CASSQDRGGINEKLFF. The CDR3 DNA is TGCGCCAGCAGCCAAGATAGGGGGGGGATTAATGAAAAACTGTTTTTT.

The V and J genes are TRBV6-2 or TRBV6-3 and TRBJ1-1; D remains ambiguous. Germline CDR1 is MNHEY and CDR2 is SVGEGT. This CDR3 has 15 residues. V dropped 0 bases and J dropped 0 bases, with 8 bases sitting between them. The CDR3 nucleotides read TGTGCCAGCAGTTACTCGGCCGATATGAACACTGAAGCTTTCTTT. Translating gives CASSYSADMNTEAFF.